This passage covers 20 T cell receptor beta chains from one sample sequenced in a study of radiotherapy plus CTLA-4 blockade in lung cancer. Profiling relied on immunoSEQ multiplex PCR, and the TCRdb table lists in-frame clones only, not all of them. The sample lists tens of thousands of clones; about 88% were seen once. The sequenced sample was peripheral blood, obtained from a patient treated with radiotherapy plus ipilimumab. These receptors all come from a human donor with non-small cell lung cancer who had stable disease on radiotherapy plus ipilimumab.

This chain connects TRBV6-1 to TRBJ1-5, with D possibly matching TRBD1 (6 bases). This CDR3 comprises 14 residues. Trimming took off 6 bases at V and 9 bases at J, with 18 bases between the two ends. From germline, CDR1 is MNHNS and CDR2 SASEGT. For the CDR3, the DNA is TGTGCCAGCAGGGGATACAGGGATGGTCCGCCCCAGCATTTT. It encodes CASRGYRDGPPQHF.

The chain carries TRBV7-3 and TRBJ2-3; no clear D gene. Germline values: CDR1 SGHTA, CDR2 FQGTGA. With 1 base removed from V and 1 base from J, the gap between germline ends came to 12 bases. The CDR3 runs to 16 residues. The CDR3 here is CASSLMVSRGTDTQYF. DNA for the CDR3: TGTGCCAGCAGCTTAATGGTCTCAAGGGGCACAGATACGCAGTATTTT.

In regard to this clone: Germline is not matched at one junction end, which may reflect a read error. CDR3 region: CASSLSRLAGGRETQYF. The CDR3 DNA reads TGTGCCAGCAGTCTATCGAGACTAGCGGGGGGGCGAGAGACCCAGTACTTC. This chain links TRBV27 with TRBJ2-5; 14 bases match TRBD2. From germline, CDR1 is MNHEY and CDR2 SMNVEV (reference sequence). This CDR3 is 17 amino acids long.

The J gene is TRBJ1-1, the V gene TRBV6-1; TRBD1 is a possible D gene (6 bases). Trimming pared 6 bases from V and 5 bases from J, leaving 13 bases between. Germline V CDR1 and CDR2: MNHNS, SASEGT. The CDR3 contains 13 residues. CDR3 coding DNA: TGTGCCAGCAGCCCCACAGGGAGAACTGAAGCTTTCTTT. It codes for CASSPTGRTEAFF.

The V and J genes are TRBV25-1 and TRBJ2-7; D may match TRBD1 or TRBD2 (6 bases each). CDR1 MGHDK and CDR2 SYGVNS come from the germline V gene. This CDR3 spans 14 amino acids. V was clipped by 4 bases and J by 6 bases, with 16 bases between them. CDR3 coding DNA: TGTGCCAGCAGTGCCTGGGGGGCCCCAGGCGAGCAGTACTTC. It translates to CASSAWGAPGEQYF.

J is TRBJ1-1 and V is TRBV7-6, with 8 positions matching TRBD1. From germline, CDR1 is SGHVS and CDR2 FNYEAQ. CDR3 length equals 14 residues. After removal of 2 bases from V and 5 bases from J, the junction contained 4 bases not matched to a gene. The CDR3 region is CASSLQQGGTEAFF. As DNA, the CDR3 is TGTGCCAGCAGCTTACAACAGGGGGGGACTGAAGCTTTCTTT. Full variable domain (missing parts from reference TRBV7-6 and TRBJ1-1): GAGVSQSPRYKVTKRGQDVALRCDPISGHVSLYWYRQALGQGPEFLTYFNYEAQQDKSGLPNDRFSAERPEGSISTLTIQRTEQRDSAMYRCASSLQQGGTEAFFGQGTRLTVV.

This clone was detected once. The chain joins TRBV15 to TRBJ1-2; D is unclear. CDR1 is LNHNV and CDR2 is YYDKDF in the germline V gene (reference sequence). This CDR3 region has 13 residues. Trimming removed 2 bases at V and 8 bases at J, with 12 bases between. The CDR3 DNA is TGTGCCACCAGCAGAATCTACCGCGAGGGCTACACCTTC. It codes for CATSRIYREGYTF.

V usage is TRBV2 and J usage is TRBJ1-3; D is ambiguous. Germline V lookup: CDR1 SNHLY, CDR2 FYNNEI. V was trimmed by 0 bases and J by 0 bases, leaving 6 bases between them. This CDR3 contains 15 residues. The CDR3 region is CASSEARVSGNTIYF. The CDR3 nucleotides are TGTGCCAGCAGTGAAGCTAGAGTCTCTGGAAACACCATATATTTT.

V and J are TRBV7-9 and TRBJ2-5, with 12 nucleotides matching TRBD2. There are 15 residues in the CDR3. V trimming: 4 bases; J trimming: 4 bases; junction bases outside the gene matches: 4. Germline CDR1 reads SEHNR; CDR2 reads FQNEAQ (reference sequence). As DNA, the CDR3 is TGTGCCAGCAGCTCTAGCGGGGGGGCCGGAGAGACCCAGTACTTC. Its protein product is CASSSSGGAGETQYF.

The V and J genes are TRBV30 and TRBJ2-7, with 8 positions matching TRBD1. CDR1 is GTSNPN and CDR2 is SVGIG in the germline V gene (reference sequence). The CDR3 loop spans 14 amino acids. Trimming at V came to 4 bases and at J to 5 bases, leaving 10 bases not matched to a gene. CDR3 DNA sequence: TGTGCCTGGACCCGGGACAGGATCCTTGACGAGCAGTACTTC. Protein sequence: CAWTRDRILDEQYF.

The chain recombines TRBV5-1 with TRBJ2-1; 8 bases align to TRBD2. The CDR3 loop spans 19 amino acids. The V gene end was trimmed by 1 base and the J gene end by 7 bases; junction bases not matched to a gene: 19. Germline CDR1 is SGHRS and CDR2 is YFSETQ. The CDR3 protein is CASSLTYSRGGLGINEQFF. CDR3 sequence (DNA): TGCGCCAGCAGCTTGACTTATAGTCGAGGGGGACTAGGAATAAATGAGCAGTTCTTC.

V usage is TRBV12-5 and J usage is TRBJ2-1; D perhaps matches TRBD1 (5 bases). Germline lookup yields CDR1 LGHNT and CDR2 FRNRAP. Between the trimmed V and J ends, which lost 0 bases and 0 bases, there was a span of 15 bases. CDR3 length: 18 amino acids. The CDR3 loop is CASGLVLTASSSYNEQFF. DNA of the CDR3: TGTGCTAGTGGTTTGGTACTGACAGCCTCTTCCTCCTACAATGAGCAGTTCTTC.

This rearrangement joins TRBV5-1 to TRBJ1-3; D uncertain. Germline CDR1 SGHRS, CDR2 YFSETQ. Trimming shortened V by 4 bases and J by 13 bases, and 15 bases separated the two germline ends. This CDR3 region has 12 residues. In nucleotides, the CDR3 is TGCGCCAGCAGCGCTCCCCCGGGAATAATATATTTT. As protein: CASSAPPGIIYF.

The V and J genes are TRBV5-1 and TRBJ1-1; perhaps TRBD1 as D (6 bases). Germline V gene sequence: CDR1 SGHRS, CDR2 YFSETQ. Trimming cost V 4 bases and J 3 bases, with 10 bases left between them. The CDR3 consists of 13 residues. The CDR3 bases are TGCGCCAGCAGCGAACAGGGTTACACTGAAGCTTTCTTT. Its translation: CASSEQGYTEAFF.

V usage is TRBV28 and J usage is TRBJ1-4, with D possibly being TRBD1 (5 bases). There are 16 residues in the CDR3. Germline V gene sequence: CDR1 MDHEN, CDR2 SYDVKM. Trimming removed 4 bases at V and 2 bases at J, with 14 bases between. The CDR3 region is CASSSLPGTTNEKLFF. CDR3 coding DNA: TGTGCCAGCAGTTCGCTCCCAGGGACTACTAATGAAAAACTGTTTTTT.

Comments on this clone: This sample includes further DNA sequences coding for the same CDR3. The V and J genes are TRBV11-3 and TRBJ2-1; 7 bases match TRBD2. Germline V CDR1 and CDR2: SGHNT, YENEEA. V trimming: 5 bases; J trimming: 4 bases; junction bases outside the gene matches: 5. The CDR3 spans 14 residues. DNA of the CDR3: TGTGCCAGCAGCAGCGGGACTAAATACAATGAGCAGTTCTTC. It translates to CASSSGTKYNEQFF. The whole variable domain, filled in from reference TRBV11-3 and TRBJ2-1, reads EAGVVQSPRYKIIEKKQPVAFWCNPISGHNTLYWYLQNLGQGPELLIRYENEEAVDDSQLPKDRFSAERLKGVDSTLKIQPAELGDSAVYLCASSSGTKYNEQFFGPGTRLTVL.

V usage is TRBV19 and J usage is TRBJ2-7; 9 nucleotides match TRBD1. Germline V gene sequence: CDR1 LNHDA, CDR2 SQIVND (reference sequence). With 7 bases clipped from V and 0 bases from J, the junction kept 4 bases outside the gene matches. The CDR3 runs 14 residues. This CDR3 reads CASTPGQGSYEQYF. CDR3 nucleotide sequence: TGTGCCAGTACTCCGGGACAGGGCTCCTACGAGCAGTACTTC.

This clone has just a few counts. This chain links TRBV7-9 with TRBJ1-2, with TRBD1 matching 7 bases. The CDR3 has 15 residues. CDR1 SEHNR and CDR2 FQNEAQ come from the germline V gene (reference sequence). J lost 3 bases, V lost 4 bases, and 8 bases had no gene match. The CDR3 DNA follows: TGTGCCAGCAGCTCCATCAGGGGGGGGTACTATGGCTACACCTTC. This gives the protein CASSSIRGGYYGYTF.

This clone has a handful of counts. The chain uses TRBV2 and TRBJ1-1; TRBD1 might be the D (6 bases). V was shortened by 8 bases and J by 0 bases, with 10 bases between the two germline ends. Germline CDR1 SNHLY, CDR2 FYNNEI. This CDR3 has 13 residues. In DNA form, the CDR3 reads TGTGCCAGCGCCGGGACAATGAACACTGAAGCTTTCTTT. Translated: CASAGTMNTEAFF.

This clone is a singleton in its sample. V gene TRBV9 combines with J gene TRBJ2-1; maybe TRBD2 (5 bases). Per germline, CDR1 SGDLS and CDR2 YYNGEE. Trimming stripped 2 bases from V and 9 bases from J, with 9 bases between. This CDR3 contains 12 residues. This chain's CDR3 is CASSVSEVEQFF. In nucleotides, the CDR3 is TGTGCCAGCAGCGTTAGCGAGGTTGAGCAGTTCTTC.